The clone carrying this T cell receptor beta chain has only a few counts. Its antigen is undetermined. This sample is drawn from a study of CD8+CD57+ T cells in acquired aplastic anemia. Study in general: Recorded DNA amounts for sorted CD4+ and CD8+ cells had an average of around 3.5 ug. CD4+ reads averaged approximately 9.9 million in healthy donors.

Investigators profiled TCR beta VDJ and CDR3 from genomic DNA template. One entry per CDR3 protein, called by TCRdb with MiXCR from the reads. The sample yields around 150,000 distinct CDR3 sequences, roughly 48% seen once. Study-wide results and limits: For CD8+ Simpson's diversity, patients and controls showed no significant difference.

The TCR was taken from a human donor in good health. Specimen: sorted CD4+, CD8+, or CD8+CD57+ T cells (not recorded which) from PBMCs.

CDR3 protein: CAISEPERSEAFF. CDR3 sequence (DNA): TGTGCCATCAGTGAGCCTGAGAGGAGTGAAGCTTTCTTT. V gene TRBV10-3 combines with J gene TRBJ1-1, with no clear D. The germline V and J ends were trimmed by 2 bases and 7 bases, with 11 bases remaining between them. The V gene's germline CDR1 is ENHRY and CDR2 SYGVKD. The CDR3 is made up of 13 amino acids.